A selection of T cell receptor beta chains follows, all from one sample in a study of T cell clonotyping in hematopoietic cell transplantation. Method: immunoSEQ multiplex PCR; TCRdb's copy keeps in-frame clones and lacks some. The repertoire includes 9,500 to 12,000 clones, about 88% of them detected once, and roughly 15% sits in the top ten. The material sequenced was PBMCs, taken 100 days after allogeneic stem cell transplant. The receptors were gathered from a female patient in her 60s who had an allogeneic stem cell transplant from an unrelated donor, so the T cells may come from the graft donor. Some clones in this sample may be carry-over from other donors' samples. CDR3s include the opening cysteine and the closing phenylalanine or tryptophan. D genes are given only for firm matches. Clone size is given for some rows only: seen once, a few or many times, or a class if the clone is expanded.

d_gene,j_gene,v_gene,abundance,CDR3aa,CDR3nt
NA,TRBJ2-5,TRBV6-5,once,CASSLLRFGETQYF,TGTGCCAGCAGTTTGTTACGATTCGGGGAGACCCAGTACTTC
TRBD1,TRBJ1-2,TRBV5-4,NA,CASSLGQGNYGYTF,TGTGCCAGCAGCCTGGGACAGGGGAACTATGGCTACACCTTC
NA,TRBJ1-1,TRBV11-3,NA,CASSLAPGGREAFF,TGTGCCAGCAGCTTAGCCCCCGGGGGCCGTGAAGCTTTCTTT
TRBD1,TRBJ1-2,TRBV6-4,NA,CASSPTPTGDYGYTF,TGTGCCAGCAGTCCCACCCCGACAGGGGACTATGGCTACACCTTC
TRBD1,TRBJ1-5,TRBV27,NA,CASSSGQGMYEPQHF,TGTGCCAGCAGTTCGGGACAGGGCATGTACGAGCCCCAGCATTTT
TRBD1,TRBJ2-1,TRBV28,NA,CASTSPRDRAINEQFF,TGTGCCAGCACCTCCCCTAGGGACAGGGCCATCAATGAGCAGTTCTTC
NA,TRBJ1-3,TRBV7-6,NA,CASSEGYVDSSGNTIYF,TGTGCCAGCAGCGAGGGGTATGTCGACAGCTCTGGAAACACCATATATTTT
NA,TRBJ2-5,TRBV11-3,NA,CASSVSGRLGETQYF,TGTGCCAGCAGCGTATCGGGGAGGTTAGGGGAGACCCAGTACTTC
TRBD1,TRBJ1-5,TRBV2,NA,CASRRGGTDNQPQHF,TGTGCCAGCAGACGGGGCGGGACAGACAATCAGCCCCAGCATTTT
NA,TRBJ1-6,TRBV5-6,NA,CASGIFNSPLHF,TGTGCCAGCGGGATTTTTAATTCACCCCTCCACTTT
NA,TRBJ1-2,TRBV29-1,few,CSVDRGNYGYTF,TGCAGCGTTGACAGGGGCAACTATGGCTACACCTTC
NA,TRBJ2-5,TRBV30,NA,CAWSVLGGPGGTQYF,TGTGCCTGGAGTGTACTGGGGGGGCCAGGGGGGACCCAGTACTTC
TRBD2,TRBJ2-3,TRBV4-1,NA,CASSQGLAGDTQYF,TGCGCCAGCAGCCAAGGACTAGCGGGAGATACGCAGTATTTT
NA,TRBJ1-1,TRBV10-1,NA,CASSAWTPGEAFF,TGCGCCAGCAGCGCCTGGACACCAGGGGAAGCTTTCTTT
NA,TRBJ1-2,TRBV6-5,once,CASRLGTVNGYTF,TGTGCCAGCAGGTTAGGGACGGTAAATGGCTACACCTTC
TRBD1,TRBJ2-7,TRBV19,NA,CASSSRGQSPYEQYF,TGTGCCAGTAGTAGTAGGGGGCAGAGTCCCTACGAGCAGTACTTC
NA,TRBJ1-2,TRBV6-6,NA,CASSNSDMGGVYGYTF,TGTGCCAGCAGCAACAGTGATATGGGGGGCGTCTATGGCTACACCTTC
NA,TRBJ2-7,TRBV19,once,CASSPTGLTYEQYF,TGTGCCAGTAGCCCGACAGGCCTTACCTACGAGCAGTACTTC
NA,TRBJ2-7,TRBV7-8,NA,CASSLKGVAYEQYF,TGTGCCAGCAGCTTAAAAGGGGTCGCCTACGAGCAGTACTTC
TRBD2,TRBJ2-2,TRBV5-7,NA,CASNFLRGDTGELFF,TGTGCCAGCAACTTTTTGCGGGGGGACACCGGGGAGCTGTTTTTT
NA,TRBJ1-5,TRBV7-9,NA,CASSPPGGENQPQHF,TGTGCCAGCAGCCCCCCCGGCGGGGAGAATCAGCCCCAGCATTTT
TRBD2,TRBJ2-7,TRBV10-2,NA,CASSASGSSYEQYF,TGCGCCAGCAGTGCTAGCGGGAGCTCCTACGAGCAGTACTTC
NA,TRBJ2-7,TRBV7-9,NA,CASSLVGDSYEQYF,TGTGCCAGCAGCTTAGTGGGGGACTCCTACGAGCAGTACTTC
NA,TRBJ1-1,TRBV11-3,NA,CASSLGVSHTEAFF,TGTGCCAGCAGCTTAGGGGTGTCCCACACTGAAGCTTTCTTT
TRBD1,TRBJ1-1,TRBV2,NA,CASSGDRVRVNTEAFF,TGTGCCAGCAGTGGTGACAGGGTTAGGGTGAACACTGAAGCTTTCTTT
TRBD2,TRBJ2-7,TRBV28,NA,CASSLARGDSYEQYF,TGTGCCAGCAGTTTAGCCCGGGGGGACTCCTACGAGCAGTACTTC
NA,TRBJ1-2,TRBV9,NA,CASSVARGGMDGYTF,TGTGCCAGCAGCGTAGCGCGCGGGGGAATGGATGGCTACACCTTC
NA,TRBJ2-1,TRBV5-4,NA,CASSLEGWDNEQFF,TGTGCCAGCAGCTTGGAGGGATGGGACAATGAGCAGTTCTTC
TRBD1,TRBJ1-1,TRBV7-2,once,CASSLGQGSNTEAFF,TGTGCCAGCAGCTTGGGACAGGGAAGTAACACTGAAGCTTTCTTT
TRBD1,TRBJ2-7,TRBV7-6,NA,CASSLAWTGMSYEQYF,TGTGCCAGCAGCTTAGCGTGGACAGGGATGTCCTACGAGCAGTACTTC
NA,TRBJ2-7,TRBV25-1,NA,CASSGSYRDRQYEQYF,TGTGCCAGCAGTGGATCTTACCGGGACCGCCAATACGAGCAGTACTTC
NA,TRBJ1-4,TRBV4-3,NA,CASSQDGYGAEREKLFF,TGCGCCAGCAGCCAAGATGGGTACGGGGCCGAGAGGGAAAAACTGTTTTTT
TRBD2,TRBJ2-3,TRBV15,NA,CATAQGGLADTDTQYF,TGTGCCACCGCGCAGGGAGGACTAGCGGACACAGATACGCAGTATTTT
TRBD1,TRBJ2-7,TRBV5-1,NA,CASSLVGGTGGAYEQYF,TGCGCCAGCAGCTTGGTCGGAGGGACAGGGGGCGCATACGAGCAGTACTTC
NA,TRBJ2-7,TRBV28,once,CASTFRNPYEQYF,TGTGCCAGCACCTTTAGGAATCCCTACGAGCAGTACTTC
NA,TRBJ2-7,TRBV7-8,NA,CASSPRPTRQYF,TGTGCCAGCAGCCCTAGACCTACGAGGCAGTACTTC
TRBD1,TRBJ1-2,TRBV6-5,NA,CASSYLQGGGYTF,TGTGCCAGCAGTTATTTACAGGGGGGAGGCTACACCTTC
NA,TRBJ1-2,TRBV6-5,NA,CASSYSGTPKEGYTF,TGTGCCAGCAGTTACTCCGGGACACCCAAGGAGGGCTACACCTTC
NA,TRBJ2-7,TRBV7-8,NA,CASSLDPGDSYEQYF,TGTGCCAGCAGCTTAGACCCAGGGGACTCCTACGAGCAGTACTTC
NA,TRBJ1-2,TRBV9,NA,CASSVGQPTNYGYTF,TGTGCCAGCAGCGTAGGACAACCTACTAACTATGGCTACACCTTC
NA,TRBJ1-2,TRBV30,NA,CAWSSRGPGYGYTF,TGTGCCTGGAGCTCCAGGGGCCCCGGCTATGGCTACACCTTC
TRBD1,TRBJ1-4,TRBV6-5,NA,CASKETGSREKLFF,TGTGCCAGCAAAGAGACAGGGAGTAGGGAAAAACTGTTTTTT
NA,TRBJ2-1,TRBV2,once,CASSEYGGAIDEQFF,TGTGCCAGCAGTGAATACGGGGGCGCGATCGATGAGCAGTTCTTC
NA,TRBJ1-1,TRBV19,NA,CASRKQGANEAFF,TGTGCCAGTAGGAAACAGGGAGCGAATGAAGCTTTCTTT
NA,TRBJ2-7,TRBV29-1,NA,CSATLESHEQYF,TGCAGCGCTACCTTGGAATCCCACGAGCAGTACTTC
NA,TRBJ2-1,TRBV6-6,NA,CASSPSGGEQFF,TGTGCCAGCAGCCCCAGCGGAGGTGAGCAGTTCTTC
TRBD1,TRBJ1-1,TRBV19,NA,CASTSTGYNTEAFF,TGTGCCAGTACCTCGACAGGGTACAACACTGAAGCTTTCTTT
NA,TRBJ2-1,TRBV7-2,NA,CASSLGNNEQFF,TGTGCCAGCAGCTTAGGCAACAATGAGCAGTTCTTC
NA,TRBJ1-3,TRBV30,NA,CAWSRGAGNTIYF,TGTGCCTGGAGTCGGGGGGCTGGAAACACCATATATTTT
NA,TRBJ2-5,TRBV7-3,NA,CASSPTSTLETQYF,TGTGCCAGCAGTCCGACTAGTACTCTGGAGACCCAGTACTTC
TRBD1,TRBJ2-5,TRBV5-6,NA,CASSATGSETQYF,TGTGCCAGCAGCGCGACAGGGAGCGAGACCCAGTACTTC
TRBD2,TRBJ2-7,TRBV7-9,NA,CASSSEASGRYEQYF,TGTGCCAGCAGTTCAGAAGCTAGCGGGAGATACGAGCAGTACTTC
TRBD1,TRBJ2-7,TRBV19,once,CASSAGQGPYEQYF,TGTGCCAGTAGTGCGGGACAGGGACCCTACGAGCAGTACTTC
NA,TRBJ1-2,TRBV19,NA,CASSIETRVGYGYTF,TGTGCCAGTAGTATAGAAACACGCGTTGGCTATGGCTACACCTTC
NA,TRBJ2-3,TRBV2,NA,CASRASVVDTQYF,TGTGCCAGCAGGGCCTCCGTGGTAGATACGCAGTATTTT
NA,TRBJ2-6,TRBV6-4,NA,CASSPGLSGANVLTF,TGTGCCAGCAGTCCGGGCCTCTCTGGGGCCAACGTCCTGACTTTC
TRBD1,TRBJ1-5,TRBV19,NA,CASSRGQGRNQPQHF,TGTGCCAGTAGTAGGGGACAGGGCCGCAATCAGCCCCAGCATTTT
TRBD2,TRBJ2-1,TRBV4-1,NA,CASTRLAGINEQFF,TGCGCCAGCACCCGGCTAGCGGGGATCAATGAGCAGTTCTTC
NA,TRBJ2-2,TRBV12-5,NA,CASGLPTFTGELFF,TGTGCTAGTGGTCTCCCGACATTTACCGGGGAGCTGTTTTTT
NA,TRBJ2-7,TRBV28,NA,CASSLWLAHYEQYF,TGTGCCAGCAGTTTGTGGCTAGCTCACTACGAGCAGTACTTC